This passage covers 24 T cell receptor beta chains from one sample sequenced in a study of blood T cells in healthy people across ages. A J-beta primer mix and a sample-barcoded 5' primer were used in a second PCR of about 7 to 12 cycles. MiXCR was run by TCRdb on the 5' RACE reads, yielding one entry per CDR3 protein. The sample records a few hundred thousand distinct CDR3 sequences, roughly a quarter being singletons. The same data also contributed to another study, on T cells of mothers and their children.

Input material: blood. The source of these receptors is a boy between 2 and 10 years old in good health.

The V and J genes are TRBV20-1 and TRBJ2-5; 8 bases line up with TRBD2. From germline, CDR1 is DFQATT and CDR2 SNEGSKA (reference sequence). The CDR3 is 15 residues long. After removal of 6 bases from V and 2 bases from J, the junction contained 11 bases not matched to a gene. This CDR3 reads CSARGLAGRQETQYF. The CDR3 DNA is TGCAGTGCCAGGGGCTTAGCGGGGCGACAAGAGACCCAGTACTTC.

This clonotype was detected only a few times. The J gene is TRBJ2-7, the V gene TRBV29-1; possibly TRBD1 or TRBD2 for D (5 bases each). Germline CDR1 reads SQVTM; CDR2 reads ANQGSEA. Trimming cost V 6 bases and J 5 bases, with 11 bases left between them. The CDR3 runs to 11 residues. This chain's CDR3 is CSVNLGDEQYF. CDR3 coding DNA: TGCAGCGTGAACCTGGGGGACGAGCAGTACTTC.

This clonotype was seen more than once but under ten times. The J gene is TRBJ2-7, the V gene TRBV6-5; 7 positions agree with TRBD2. The CDR3 totals 17 residues. Germline V gene sequence: CDR1 MNHEY, CDR2 SVGAGI. The trim removed 0 bases at V and 4 bases at J, leaving 12 bases unmatched. CDR3 loop: CASSYSTRGGSWYEQYF. The CDR3 DNA follows: TGTGCCAGCAGTTACTCGACGCGGGGCGGGAGTTGGTACGAGCAGTACTTC.

This clonotype was picked up a small number of times. J is TRBJ2-3 and V is TRBV4-3, with D perhaps matching TRBD1 or TRBD2 (5 bases each). Trimming pared 4 bases from V and 10 bases from J, leaving 18 bases between. The CDR3 is 14 amino acids. Germline V gene data show CDR1 as LGHNA and CDR2 as YSLEER. The CDR3 nucleotides read TGCGCCAGCAGCCCAGACCGGGGCTCCCCTCCGCAGTATTTT. It is translated as CASSPDRGSPPQYF.

This clonotype has just a few counts. The rearrangement uses TRBV9 and TRBJ2-7; no clear D gene. V was cut by 0 bases and J by 3 bases, with 13 bases left in between. The CDR3 runs 15 residues. In germline, CDR1 is SGDLS, CDR2 YYNGEE. This CDR3 is CASSVEADGRYEQYF. For the CDR3, the DNA is TGTGCCAGCAGCGTAGAGGCGGACGGCCGCTACGAGCAGTACTTC.

The V call is TRBV12-3 or TRBV12-4, the J call TRBJ2-3; D may be TRBD2 (5 bases). CDR3 length: 14 amino acids. Trimming removed 2 bases from V and 4 bases from J, with 10 bases in between. For the CDR3, the DNA is TGTGCCAGCAGTTTACACTACGGGGCAGATACGCAGTATTTT. Translated: CASSLHYGADTQYF.

The table lists this clonotype with a few counts. The chain carries TRBV7-2 and TRBJ2-7, with D maybe TRBD1 (6 bases). Trimming removed 7 bases from V and 6 bases from J, with 16 bases in between. In germline, CDR1 is SGHTA, CDR2 FQGNSA. The CDR3 extends over 13 amino acids. The CDR3 DNA sequence: TGTGCCAGCACCCTAGGGGGAATGGGCGAGCAGTACTTC. It specifies CASTLGGMGEQYF.

The gene calls are TRBV12-3 or TRBV12-4 and TRBJ1-4, with D maybe TRBD1 (6 bases). This CDR3 region has 15 residues. The V gene lost 3 bases and the J gene lost 3 bases, with 11 bases spanning the gap. CDR3 residues: CASSFTAGANEKLFF. In DNA, the CDR3 is TGTGCCAGCAGTTTTACCGCAGGGGCTAATGAAAAACTGTTTTTT.

The chain couples TRBV20-1 to TRBJ2-3, with D possibly TRBD2 on 5 matching bases. The CDR3 covers 14 residues. The ends were cut back, 3 bases at V and 9 bases at J, with 19 bases in the middle. Germline V gene sequence: CDR1 DFQATT, CDR2 SNEGSKA (reference sequence). DNA of the CDR3: TGCAGTGCTAGGGAAGGATCTAGCAGCTTCACGCAGTATTTT. It is translated as CSAREGSSSFTQYF.

About this clonotype itself: A read error is possible here, since a much larger clone lies one base away. The genes are TRBV12-3 or TRBV12-4 and TRBJ1-1; possibly TRBD1 for D (6 bases). The CDR3 has 13 amino acids. The V end was cut by 5 bases, the J end by 3 bases, with 10 bases between. CDR3 coding DNA: TGTGCCAGCAGTCCCCACAGGGACACTGAAGCTTTCTTT. Translation: CASSPHRDTEAFF.

This clonotype has just a few counts. The genes are TRBV27 and TRBJ2-5; D ambiguous. The J call may be in error: the DNA end matches TRBJ2-1 better. The germline V gene encodes CDR1 MNHEY and CDR2 SMNVEV (reference sequence). This CDR3 spans 11 amino acids. This chain's CDR3 is CAIRLGNEQFF. In DNA form, the CDR3 reads TGTGCCATCCGGCTGGGCAATGAGCAGTTCTTC.

This chain links TRBV7-2 with TRBJ1-1; D is possibly TRBD1 (6 bases). The ends were cut back, 5 bases at V and 6 bases at J, with 19 bases in the middle. Per germline, CDR1 SGHTA and CDR2 FQGNSA. The CDR3 totals 15 residues. The CDR3 here is CASSHGGQGSPEAFF. The CDR3 nucleotides are TGTGCCAGCAGCCACGGAGGGCAGGGGTCTCCTGAAGCTTTCTTT.

The V and J genes are TRBV5-1 and TRBJ2-1, with D tentatively TRBD1 (5 bases). In germline, CDR1 is SGHRS, CDR2 YFSETQ. The CDR3 is 15 amino acids. Trimming shortened V by 0 bases and J by 5 bases, and 12 bases separated the two germline ends. CDR3 amino acids: CASSLVQGRNNEQFF. The CDR3 DNA is TGCGCCAGCAGCTTGGTTCAGGGAAGGAACAATGAGCAGTTCTTC.

This clonotype was counted only a few times. The chain couples TRBV30 to TRBJ2-3; TRBD2 is a possible D gene (6 bases). The CDR3 has 14 amino acids. Germline CDR1 reads GTSNPN; CDR2 reads SVGIG (reference sequence). The ends were cut back, 1 base at V and 2 bases at J, with 10 bases in the middle. The CDR3: CAWSGGGNTDTQYF. CDR3 bases: TGTGCCTGGAGTGGTGGGGGGAACACAGATACGCAGTATTTT.

The chain couples TRBV6-5 to TRBJ2-3, with 9 bases matching TRBD2. CDR3 length equals 15 residues. The V gene end was trimmed by 6 bases and the J gene end by 5 bases; junction bases not matched to a gene: 9. From germline, CDR1 is MNHEY and CDR2 SVGAGI. The CDR3 sequence is CASSPTAGGLDTQYF. The CDR3, as DNA: TGTGCCAGCAGCCCCACAGCGGGGGGATTAGATACGCAGTATTTT.

This clonotype was observed at least ten times. The chain couples TRBV25-1 to TRBJ2-7, with 10 positions matching TRBD2. The V gene's germline CDR1 is MGHDK and CDR2 SYGVNS. V was clipped by 6 bases and J by 2 bases; unmatched bases: 1. This CDR3 is built from 13 residues. CDR3 coding DNA: TGTGCCAGCAGCAGCGGGAGGGCCTACGAGCAGTACTTC. Protein sequence: CASSSGRAYEQYF.

This CDR3 reads CASSVGGYQPQHF. The CDR3, as DNA: TGTGCCAGCAGCGTAGGAGGGTATCAGCCCCAGCATTTT. V gene TRBV9 combines with J gene TRBJ1-5; D gene unclear. The length of the CDR3 is 13 residues. The V end was cut by 0 bases, the J end by 5 bases, with 6 bases between. The germline V gene has CDR1 SGDLS and CDR2 YYNGEE.

This clonotype has a handful of counts. The CDR3 nucleotides read TGTGCCAGCAGTATTAGCGGGGGGAGCCACGAGCAGTACTTC. Protein sequence: CASSISGGSHEQYF. This sequence joins TRBV27 and TRBJ2-7, with TRBD2 identical over 10 bases. The CDR3 has 14 amino acids. V lost 5 bases, J lost 5 bases, and 6 bases stayed unmatched. Germline V gene data show CDR1 as MNHEY and CDR2 as SMNVEV (reference sequence).

This clonotype was found a few times. This rearrangement joins TRBV30 to TRBJ2-5, with D possibly being TRBD1 or TRBD2 (5 bases each). Trimming took 2 bases from V and 5 from J, leaving 15 bases between them. CDR3 length equals 14 residues. Germline V gives CDR1 GTSNPN, CDR2 SVGIG (reference sequence). In nucleotides, the CDR3 is TGTGCCTGGAGTAGGGGAGTAGATGGTGAGACCCAGTACTTC. This codes for CAWSRGVDGETQYF.

In its sample, this clonotype was seen a few times. The chain carries TRBV7-9 and TRBJ2-5, with a weak D call TRBD2 (6 bases). The CDR3 loop spans 17 amino acids. Germline lookup yields CDR1 SEHNR and CDR2 FQNEAQ (reference sequence). V gave up 5 bases and J gave up 9 bases, with 28 bases separating them. DNA for the CDR3: TGTGCCAGCAGCGGTCCAGATTCGACTGGCGGGGCATGGGCCCAGTACTTC. This gives the protein CASSGPDSTGGAWAQYF.

The V gene is TRBV6-1, the J gene TRBJ2-7, with 10 bases matching TRBD1. V lost 8 bases to trimming and J lost 0 bases; unmatched junction nucleotides: 7. Germline V gives CDR1 MNHNS, CDR2 SASEGT. The CDR3 extends over 15 amino acids. CDR3 amino acids: CASDRQGASSYEQYF. The CDR3 DNA follows: TGTGCCAGCGATCGACAGGGGGCGAGCTCCTACGAGCAGTACTTC.

This clonotype was found a few times. V and J are TRBV5-5 and TRBJ2-1; TRBD2 matches 7 bases. The CDR3 consists of 15 residues. The V segment lost 2 bases and the J segment 5 bases; nucleotides outside the gene matches: 7. Germline V gene data show CDR1 as SGHKS and CDR2 as YYEKEE (reference sequence). CDR3 nucleotides: TGTGCCAGCAGCTTCGGTCTGCGGGGGAACAATGAGCAGTTCTTC. It specifies CASSFGLRGNNEQFF.

This sequence joins TRBV20-1 and TRBJ1-3; D remains unclear. V lost 2 bases, J lost 4 bases, and 12 bases lay in between. This CDR3 has 14 residues. The V gene's germline CDR1 is DFQATT and CDR2 SNEGSKA (reference sequence). CDR3 loop: CSARPLVAGNTIYF. CDR3 nucleotides: TGCAGTGCTAGACCGCTGGTTGCAGGAAACACCATATATTTT.

The chain joins TRBV30 to TRBJ2-7, with unresolved D. Germline V gives CDR1 GTSNPN, CDR2 SVGIG (reference sequence). V was pared by 0 bases and J by 6 bases, with 9 bases between. CDR3 length: 12 amino acids. In nucleotides, the CDR3 is TGTGCCTGGAGTGTGGGATCGGGCGAGCAGTACTTC. Protein sequence: CAWSVGSGEQYF.